The subject of this entry is one T cell receptor (beta chain). PCR used 60 Vbeta primers and 13 Jbeta primers. Data came from immunoSEQ multiplex PCR; TCRdb stores just in-frame clones and leaves some out. The sample comprises 150,000 to 190,000 clones, approximately 77% of which are singletons, and approximately 1.3% rests with the top ten. Looked up from germline, CDR1 is LNHDA and CDR2 is SQIVND (reference sequence). The CDR3 is made up of 17 amino acids. The data derive from a study of cytomegalovirus exposure and HLA in healthy donors. Study at large: Most genotyped donors, roughly 83% of around 370, had Caucasian-associated genetic ancestry.

Input material: PBMCs. The receptor was isolated from a man in his late teens or twenties in good health and CMV-seronegative. The gene calls are TRBV19 and TRBJ2-5, with 11 bases that match TRBD2. TRBJ2-7 matches the DNA end more closely, so the J call is doubtful. The CDR3 sequence is CASSIVAGGNPHYEQYF. CDR3 coding DNA: TGTGCCAGTAGTATCGTAGCGGGAGGGAATCCCCACTACGAGCAGTACTTC.